This T cell receptor (beta chain) was sequenced in a study of blood T cells in healthy people across ages. It was with a sample-barcoded 5' primer and a J-beta primer mix that a second PCR of roughly 7 to 12 cycles was run. TCRdb re-called the 5' RACE reads with MiXCR, one entry per CDR3 protein. The sample yields hundreds of thousands of distinct CDR3 sequences, around a fifth seen once. The sample holds a few counts of this clonotype. The clonotype comes from an older man in good health. Sequenced material: blood.

CDR3: CASSMISSGANVLTF. The DNA of the CDR3 is TGTGCCAGCAGCATGATTAGCTCTGGGGCCAACGTCCTGACTTTC. The chain couples TRBV5-5 to TRBJ2-6; D unresolved. Trimming removed 4 bases from V and 0 bases from J, with 8 bases in between. The CDR3 consists of 15 residues. Looked up from germline, CDR1 is SGHKS and CDR2 is YYEKEE (reference sequence). Drawing the rest from reference TRBV5-5 and TRBJ2-6, the complete variable domain is DAGVTQSPTHLIKTRGQQVTLRCSPISGHKSVSWYQQVLGQGPQFIFQYYEKEERGRGNFPDRFSARQFPNYSSELNVNALLLGDSALYLCASSMISSGANVLTFGAGSRLTVL.